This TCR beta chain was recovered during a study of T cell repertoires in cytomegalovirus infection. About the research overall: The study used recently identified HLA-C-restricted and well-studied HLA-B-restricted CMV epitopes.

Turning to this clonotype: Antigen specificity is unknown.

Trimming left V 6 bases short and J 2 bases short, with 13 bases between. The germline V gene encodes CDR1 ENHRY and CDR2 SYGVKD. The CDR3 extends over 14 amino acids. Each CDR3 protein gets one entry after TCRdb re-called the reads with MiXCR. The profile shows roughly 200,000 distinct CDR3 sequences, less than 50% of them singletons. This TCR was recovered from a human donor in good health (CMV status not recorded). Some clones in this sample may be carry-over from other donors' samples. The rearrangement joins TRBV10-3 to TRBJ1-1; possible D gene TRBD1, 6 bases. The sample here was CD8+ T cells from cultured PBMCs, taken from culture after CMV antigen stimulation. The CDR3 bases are TGTGCCATCAGCATGGACAGCGGTAACACTGAAGCTTTCTTT. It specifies CAISMDSGNTEAFF.